This T cell receptor (beta chain) was sequenced in a study of blood T cell repertoires in COVID-19 (dated by TCRdb to 2018 to 2020). In terms of the full investigation: The collaborator samples originated in the United States, Italy and Spain and spanned the acute and convalescent phases of COVID-19. Deeply sampled blood TCRbeta repertoires from subjects exposed to, actively infected with, or recovered from COVID-19 were included in the dataset. The material from the prospective study consisted of cDNA or gDNA derived from T cells, B-cell-depleted T cells, or PBMCs. HLA class I and class II types, where available, came from metadata supplied by the sample provider rather than from assay-based typing. Nearly every sample came with metadata listing a de-identified subject ID, COVID-19 status, age in years and sex. The samples were drawn from two sources: the first 160 participants of the ongoing ImmuneRACE study, and fewer than 1,500 subjects contributed by 6 global collaborators. A freely available public database, intended as a resource for researchers studying the immune response to SARS-CoV-2, is where the repertoires were released. Results the study describes overall, beyond this receptor: How much clinical and demographic metadata was included differed by source and by participant, and the metadata was provided uncurated.

CDR1 and CDR2, looked up from the germline V gene, are MNHEY and SVGEGT. The CDR3 spans 16 residues, from the cysteine through the phenylalanine. Here the CDR3 DNA is all that survives: 48 bases in frame from base 1. Trimming costs V 0 bases and J 3 bases, and their ends lie 14 bases apart. TCRbeta CDR3 regions were amplified from genomic DNA by means of the immunoSEQ Assay, a bias-controlled multiplex PCR. From the authors' description of their analysis: The number of nucleated cells in each sample was estimated from the amplification of reference gene primers within the assay. To quantify the absolute abundance of each unique TCRbeta CDR3 rearrangement, sequence reads were collapsed and filtered. For each sample, productive Simpson clonality was calculated as the square root of Simpson's diversity index across productive rearrangements. The source is immuneACCESS, and TCRdb retained only in-frame sequences with V and J called. Part of the clones is not carried over; for the studies checked, unresolved V genes explain less than half of this, and the remainder is unexplained. D and trimming were read from the DNA, whereas the V and J calls and clone size are those reported in that table. This sample lists 130,000 to 150,000 clones; 75% to 90% were detected once. Roughly 35% of the sample is held by the ten biggest clonotypes.

Samples from volunteer blood donors who had recovered from COVID-19 were contributed by a second Seattle source. Whole blood was collected in K2EDTA tubes by collaborating institutions according to the institutions' own protocols. Collaborator samples were shipped for TCRbeta analysis as frozen whole blood, isolated PBMCs, or DNA extracted from either sample type. A remark on this clone: There is no known antigen for this receptor. Base qualities are not provided; no much larger clone lies one nucleotide away.

What was sequenced was peripheral blood. This chain joins TRBV6-2 or TRBV6-3 to TRBJ2-5; no D gene can be assigned with confidence. The receptor comes from a man in his forties or fifties who had recovered from COVID-19. The DNA sequence is TGTGCCAGCAGTTACTCGGTCAGATCCCTGAAAGAGACCCAGTACTTC. This yields the protein CASSYSVRSLKETQYF.